The clone carrying this TCR beta chain was recorded many times. What it binds is not known. The entry originates in a study of neurological immune-mediated disorders. Study results and caveats: Subjects shared no identical expanded-clone CDR3 amino acid sequences, suggesting private TCR-beta repertoires in all groups. TCR clonal expansion peaked in HTLV-1-associated myelopathy patients and was lowest in multiple sclerosis patients. Association of the multiple sclerosis repertoire cluster with clinical or MRI features was not observed for any feature.

Trimming cost V 6 bases and J 3 bases; bases outside gene matches: 2. The CDR3 contains 13 residues. Template-switch 5'RACE cDNA synthesis added a 10-nucleotide unique molecular identifier. TCRdb itself ran the 5' RACE reads through MiXCR, one entry per CDR3 protein. The sample gives 50,000 to 65,000 distinct CDR3 sequences, around 4.8% of which show up once; 3% to 4% is in the top ten. The V call is TRBV12-3 or TRBV12-4, the J call TRBJ2-3, with 8 bases matching TRBD1. The material sequenced was PBMCs. The clonotype comes from a woman aged 45-60 years with multiple sclerosis. The CDR3 sequence is CASRRQGTDTQYF. In nucleotides, the CDR3 is TGTGCCAGCAGAAGACAGGGGACAGATACGCAGTATTTT.